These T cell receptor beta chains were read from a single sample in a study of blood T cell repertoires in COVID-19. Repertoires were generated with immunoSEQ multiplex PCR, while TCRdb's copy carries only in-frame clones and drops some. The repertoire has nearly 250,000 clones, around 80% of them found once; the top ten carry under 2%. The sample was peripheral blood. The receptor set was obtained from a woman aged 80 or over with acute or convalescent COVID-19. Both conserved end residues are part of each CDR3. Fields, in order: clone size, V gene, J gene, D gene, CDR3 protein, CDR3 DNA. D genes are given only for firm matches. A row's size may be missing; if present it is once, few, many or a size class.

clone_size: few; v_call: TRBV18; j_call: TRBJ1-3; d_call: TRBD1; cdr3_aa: CASSPVEGANTIYF; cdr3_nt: TGTGCCAGCTCACCAGTGGAGGGGGCAAACACCATATATTTT
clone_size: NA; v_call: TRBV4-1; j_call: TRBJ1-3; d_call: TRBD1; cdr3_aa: CASSQELGTGPYTIYF; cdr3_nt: TGCGCCAGCAGCCAAGAATTAGGGACAGGGCCATACACCATATATTTT
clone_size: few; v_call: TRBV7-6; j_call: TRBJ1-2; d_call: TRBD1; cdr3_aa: CASSPRDRGNYGYTF; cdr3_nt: TGTGCCAGCAGCCCTCGGGACAGAGGTAACTATGGCTACACCTTC
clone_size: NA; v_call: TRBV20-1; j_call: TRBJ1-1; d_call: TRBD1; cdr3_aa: CSARGDREAFF; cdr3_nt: TGCAGTGCTAGGGGGGACAGGGAGGCTTTCTTT
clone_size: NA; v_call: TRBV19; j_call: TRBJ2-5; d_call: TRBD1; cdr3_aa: CASSPAPAGGTKTQYF; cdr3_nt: TGTGCCAGTAGTCCTGCCCCGGCAGGGGGCACGAAGACCCAGTACTTC
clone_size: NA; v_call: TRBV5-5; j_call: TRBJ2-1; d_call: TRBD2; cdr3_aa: CASSLGTSYNEQFF; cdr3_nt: TGTGCCAGCAGCTTGGGGACTAGCTACAATGAGCAGTTCTTC
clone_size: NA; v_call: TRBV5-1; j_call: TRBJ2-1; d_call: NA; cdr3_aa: CASSFHSQPTPSSYNEQFF; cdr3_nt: TGCGCCAGCAGCTTCCACAGTCAACCGACCCCCAGCTCCTACAATGAGCAGTTCTTC
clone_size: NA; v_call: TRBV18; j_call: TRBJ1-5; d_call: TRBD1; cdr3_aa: CASSPLTGDQPQHF; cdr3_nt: TGTGCCAGCTCACCACTAACAGGGGATCAGCCCCAGCATTTT
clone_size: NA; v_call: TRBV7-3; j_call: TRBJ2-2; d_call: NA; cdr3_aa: CASSSHPGLGANTGELFF; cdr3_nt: TGTGCCAGCAGCTCCCACCCGGGACTCGGAGCGAACACCGGGGAGCTGTTTTTT
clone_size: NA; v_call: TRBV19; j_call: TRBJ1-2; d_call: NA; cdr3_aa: CASRRGRGDYGYTF; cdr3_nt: TGTGCCAGTAGGAGGGGCAGGGGAGACTATGGCTACACCTTC
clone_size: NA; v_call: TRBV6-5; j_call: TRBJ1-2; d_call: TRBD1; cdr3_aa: CASSYAGRGDYGYTF; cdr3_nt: TGTGCCAGCAGTTACGCGGGCAGGGGGGACTATGGCTACACCTTC
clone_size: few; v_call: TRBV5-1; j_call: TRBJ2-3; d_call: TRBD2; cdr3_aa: CASSLGLAGGTDTQYF; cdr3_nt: TGCGCCAGCAGCCTAGGACTAGCGGGGGGCACAGATACGCAGTATTTT
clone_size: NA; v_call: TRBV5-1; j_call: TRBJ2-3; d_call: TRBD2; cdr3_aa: CASSPSGGLTDTQYF; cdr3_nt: TGCGCCAGCAGCCCTAGCGGGGGTCTCACAGATACGCAGTATTTT
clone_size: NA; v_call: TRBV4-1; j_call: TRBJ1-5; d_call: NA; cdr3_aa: CASSQEWAFSNQPQHF; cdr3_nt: TGCGCCAGCAGCCAAGAATGGGCCTTTAGCAATCAGCCCCAGCATTTT
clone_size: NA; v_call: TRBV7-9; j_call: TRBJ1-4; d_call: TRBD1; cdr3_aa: CASSGDSTRGWEKLFF; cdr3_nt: TGTGCCAGCAGCGGGGACAGTACAAGAGGGTGGGAAAAACTGTTTTTT
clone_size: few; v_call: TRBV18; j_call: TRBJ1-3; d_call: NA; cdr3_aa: CASSPPEEPNTIYF; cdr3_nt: TGTGCCAGCTCACCACCTGAGGAACCAAACACCATATATTTT
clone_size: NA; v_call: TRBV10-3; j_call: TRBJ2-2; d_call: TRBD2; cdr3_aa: CAISESSGGPPGELFF; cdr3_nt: TGTGCCATCAGTGAGTCTAGCGGGGGCCCCCCCGGGGAGCTGTTTTTT